Here is one T cell receptor beta chain with its context. Its antigen is not known. This entry belongs to a study of CD8 T cell repertoires and HIV-1 epitope variants. Study details: Separate wells received one of Twenty-five Gag or Nef variant peptides. Epitopes were three Gag families plus Nef HW9 and YT9. IL-2, IL-7 and IL-15 were added on days 3 and 7 of approximately 11-day cultures.

Whole-study results and caveats: The assay identified only TCR beta chains of antigen-proliferating T cells.

The protocol was immunoSEQ multiplex PCR, while the TCRdb copy is restricted to in-frame clones and leaves out a portion. The profile shows 5,000 to 6,500 clones, under 75% of them singletons. Trimming removed 0 bases at V and 0 bases at J, with 12 bases between. The CDR3 is made up of 17 amino acids. Sequencing was performed on cultured CD8+ T cells derived from PBMCs. The sequence came from a male donor with HIV. The chain joins TRBV23-1 to TRBJ1-5; D remains ambiguous. TRBV23-1 carries the ORF label, with uncertain function. CDR3 sequence (DNA): TGCGCCAGCAGTCAATCGGCGTCAGGTTGTAGCAATCAGCCCCAGCATTTT. It is translated as CASSQSASGCSNQPQHF.